These 31 T cell receptor beta chains share one sample of origin, sequenced in a study of beta chain features in type 1 diabetes. Study conclusions and caveats: Researchers report that Type 1 diabetes patients had moderately but significantly shorter TCRB CDR3s across all four CD4+ subsets.

The antigens of these receptors remain unknown. The sequenced template was cDNA made from the entire isolated RNA. Data came from immunoSEQ multiplex PCR; TCRdb stores just in-frame clones and leaves some out. The repertoire includes around 250,000 clones, about 13% of them detected once, and more than 0.015% sits in the top ten. Material for sequencing was naive CD4+ T cells from blood. The source is a man aged 25-45 years with type 1 diabetes.

The chain recombines TRBV5-1 with TRBJ1-5; D unresolved. V shed 1 base and J shed 2 bases, with 13 bases lying between them. Germline V CDR1 and CDR2: SGHRS, YFSETQ. This CDR3 contains 16 residues. CDR3 DNA: TGCGCCAGCAGCTTGTTTGGGCCTCAGGGCAATCAGCCCCAGCATTTT. Amino acid sequence: CASSLFGPQGNQPQHF. Full variable domain (remainder filled in from reference TRBV5-1 and TRBJ1-5): KAGVTQTPRYLIKTRGQQVTLSCSPISGHRSVSWYQQTPGQGLQFLFEYFSETQRNKGNFPGRFSGRQFSNSRSEMNVSTLELGDSALYLCASSLFGPQGNQPQHFGDGTRLSIL.

This clone has only a few counts. This rearrangement joins TRBV4-2 to TRBJ2-7; 7 bases align to TRBD1. V lost 0 bases to trimming and J lost 2 bases; unmatched junction nucleotides: 4. This CDR3 contains 15 residues. Germline-derived CDR1 and CDR2 are LGHNA and YNFKEQ. The CDR3: CASSQDGGQTYEQYF. CDR3 in DNA: TGTGCCAGCAGCCAAGATGGGGGACAGACCTACGAGCAGTACTTC.

This chain connects TRBV11-2 to TRBJ1-2, with D possibly being TRBD1 (6 bases). The CDR3 spans 14 residues. The ends were cut back, 3 bases at V and 0 bases at J, with 8 bases in the middle. CDR1 and CDR2 from the germline V gene are SGHAT and FQNNGV. CDR3 protein: CASSFRGPNYGYTF. The DNA of the CDR3 is TGTGCCAGCAGCTTCAGGGGACCTAACTATGGCTACACCTTC.

This clone has only a few counts. The CDR3 coding sequence is TGTGCCAGCAGTTACTCGGGTACAGGGTACAATGAGCAGTTCTTC. Amino acid sequence: CASSYSGTGYNEQFF. The chain uses TRBV6-6 and TRBJ2-1; possibly TRBD1 for D (6 bases). V lost 0 bases, J lost 4 bases, and 10 bases lay in between. Germline lookup yields CDR1 MNHNY and CDR2 SVGAGI (reference sequence). The CDR3 runs 15 residues.

In its sample, this clone was seen a few times. The chain has TRBV5-1 and TRBJ2-5; D not certain. Between the trimmed V and J ends, which lost 1 base and 1 base, there was a span of 8 bases. This CDR3 contains 14 residues. Germline V gene sequence: CDR1 SGHRS, CDR2 YFSETQ. CDR3 region: CASSLLPGQETQYF. CDR3 nucleotide sequence: TGCGCCAGCAGCTTGCTCCCAGGCCAAGAGACCCAGTACTTC.

The gene calls are TRBV9 and TRBJ2-6; the match to TRBD1 covers 7 bases. From germline, CDR1 is SGDLS and CDR2 YYNGEE. This CDR3 has 17 amino acids. V trimming: 1 base; J trimming: 3 bases; junction bases outside the gene matches: 7. The chain's CDR3 is CASSVRNQGVGANVLTF. As DNA, the CDR3 is TGTGCCAGCAGCGTACGGAACCAGGGGGTTGGGGCCAACGTCCTGACTTTC. Full variable domain (missing parts from reference TRBV9 and TRBJ2-6): DSGVTQTPKHLITATGQRVTLRCSPRSGDLSVYWYQQSLDQGLQFLIQYYNGEERAKGNILERFSAQQFPDLHSELNLSSLELGDSALYFCASSVRNQGVGANVLTFGAGSRLTVL.

The chain combines TRBV11-2 with TRBJ2-7; D gene unclear. The CDR3 runs to 16 residues. Germline loops: CDR1 SGHAT, CDR2 FQNNGV. The V end lost 1 base, the J end lost 0 bases, and 13 bases lay between the germline ends. The CDR3 DNA sequence: TGTGCCAGCAGCTTAGGTTCGTCGGGTCCCTCCTACGAGCAGTACTTC. Translation gives CASSLGSSGPSYEQYF.

The V call is TRBV9, the J call TRBJ2-7; 14 bases line up with TRBD2. V was pared by 0 bases and J by 6 bases, with 11 bases of the junction left unmatched. Germline V gene data show CDR1 as SGDLS and CDR2 as YYNGEE. The CDR3 totals 18 residues. The CDR3 region is CASSVGGPTTSGRAEQYF. The CDR3 DNA follows: TGTGCCAGCAGCGTAGGGGGCCCAACGACTAGCGGGAGGGCCGAGCAGTACTTC.

The chain couples TRBV29-1 to TRBJ1-2; TRBD1 aligns across 10 bases. This CDR3 contains 12 residues. Germline V CDR1 and CDR2: SQVTM, ANQGSEA. The trim removed 8 bases at V and 7 bases at J, leaving 7 bases unmatched. CDR3 in DNA: TGCAGCTCTTGGGACAGGGGTGCTGGCTACACCTTC. Protein sequence: CSSWDRGAGYTF.

The rearrangement joins TRBV28 to TRBJ1-1; D is possibly TRBD1 (6 bases). The CDR3 has 13 amino acids. V lost 1 base, J lost 8 bases, and 11 bases lay in between. Germline V gene lookup returns CDR1 MDHEN and CDR2 SYDVKM. For the CDR3, the DNA is TGTGCCAGCAGTTTATTTGGGACACACGAAGCTTTCTTT. Protein: CASSLFGTHEAFF.

The chain recombines TRBV18 with TRBJ2-1; 10 bases fit TRBD2. CDR3 length: 15 amino acids. Germline V gene lookup returns CDR1 KGHSH and CDR2 LQKENI. V was clipped by 3 bases and J by 8 bases; unmatched bases: 7. CDR3 coding DNA: TGTGCCAGCTCACCGCTAGCGGGAGTGAGGTATGAGCAGTTCTTC. As protein: CASSPLAGVRYEQFF. Together with reference TRBV18 and TRBJ2-1, the CDR3 gives the full variable domain: NAGVMQNPRHLVRRRGQEARLRCSPMKGHSHVYWYRQLPEEGLKFMVYLQKENIIDESGMPKERFSAEFPKEGPSILRIQQVVRGDSAAYFCASSPLAGVRYEQFFGPGTRLTVL.

Regarding this clone: The identical CDR3 is also encoded by other nucleotide sequences in the sample. The V and J genes are TRBV18 and TRBJ2-7; 7 nucleotides align to TRBD2. The ends lost 6 bases at V and 1 base at J; junction bases unmatched: 3. Germline V lookup: CDR1 KGHSH, CDR2 LQKENI. The CDR3 runs to 13 residues. CDR3 sequence reads: CASSPGGSYEQYF. CDR3 bases: TGTGCCAGCTCTCCGGGGGGATCCTACGAGCAGTACTTC.

This clone has more than one count but fewer than ten. V is TRBV7-9 and J is TRBJ2-3, with 9 positions matching TRBD2. The CDR3 is 16 residues long. V lost 1 base to trimming and J lost 0 bases; unmatched junction nucleotides: 2. Germline V gene lookup returns CDR1 SEHNR and CDR2 FQNEAQ (reference sequence). CDR3 amino acids: CASSLVAGASTDTQYF. The DNA of the CDR3 is TGTGCCAGCAGCTTAGTAGCGGGGGCTAGCACAGATACGCAGTATTTT.

The chain joins TRBV11-2 to TRBJ2-1; the match to TRBD2 covers 9 bases. Germline lookup yields CDR1 SGHAT and CDR2 FQNNGV. CDR3 length: 15 residues. Trimming cost V 5 bases and J 2 bases; bases outside gene matches: 4. CDR3 loop: CASSPGTSPYNEQFF. The CDR3 nucleotides read TGTGCCAGCAGCCCCGGGACTAGCCCCTACAATGAGCAGTTCTTC.

This rearrangement joins TRBV7-2 to TRBJ2-1, with 7 bases lining up with TRBD2. V was pared by 5 bases and J by 15 bases, with 13 bases of the junction left unmatched. Germline CDR1 reads SGHTA; CDR2 reads FQGNSA. The CDR3 spans 13 residues. This CDR3 reads CASSTRTSSGPFF. The CDR3 DNA sequence: TGTGCCAGCAGCACCCGGACTAGTTCGGGGCCGTTCTTC.

In this sample, this clone turned up a few times. V is TRBV2 and J is TRBJ2-1; TRBD2 agrees at 9 bases. The germline V gene has CDR1 SNHLY and CDR2 FYNNEI. Trimming took 5 bases from V and 3 from J; bases not matched to a gene: 5. The CDR3 extends over 15 amino acids. The CDR3 loop reads CASSRTSVVYNEQFF. CDR3 sequence (DNA): TGTGCCAGCAGTAGGACTAGCGTCGTCTACAATGAGCAGTTCTTC. Combining the CDR3 with reference TRBV2 and TRBJ2-1 gives the whole variable domain EPEVTQTPSHQVTQMGQEVILRCVPISNHLYFYWYRQILGQKVEFLVSFYNNEISEKSEIFDDQFSVERPDGSNFTLKIRSTKLEDSAMYFCASSRTSVVYNEQFFGPGTRLTVL.

The chain recombines TRBV5-4 with TRBJ2-7; 8 bases agree with TRBD1. J was trimmed by 4 bases and V by 5 bases; bases with no gene match: 8. Germline V gene data show CDR1 as SGHNT and CDR2 as YYREEE (reference sequence). The CDR3 sequence is 14 residues long. CDR3 in DNA: TGTGCCAGCAGAGACGGACAGGGTAGTTACGAGCAGTACTTC. This encodes CASRDGQGSYEQYF.

This clone has more than one count but fewer than ten. The chain employs TRBV6-6 and TRBJ2-2; D ambiguous. The ends were cut back, 11 bases at V and 5 bases at J, with 15 bases in the middle. This CDR3 region has 13 residues. Per germline, CDR1 MNHNY and CDR2 SVGAGI (reference sequence). The CDR3 DNA follows: TGTGCCTCCCGGGTTTACCAAACCGGGGAGCTGTTTTTT. Protein product: CASRVYQTGELFF.

In DNA form, the CDR3 reads TGTGCCTGGACTACAGTAGGGGCGGACATTCAGTACTTC. It is translated as CAWTTVGADIQYF. The genes are TRBV30 and TRBJ2-4, with TRBD1 as a possible D gene (5 bases). The CDR3 has 13 residues. V was clipped by 4 bases and J by 8 bases, with 15 bases between them. Germline values: CDR1 GTSNPN, CDR2 SVGIG (reference sequence).

The rearrangement joins TRBV29-1 to TRBJ1-2, with TRBD1 matching 11 bases. Germline V lookup: CDR1 SQVTM, CDR2 ANQGSEA. This CDR3 comprises 15 residues. V lost 7 bases and J lost 5; bases outside the gene matches: 12. The CDR3 loop is CSAPGQGASGYGYTF. The DNA of the CDR3 is TGCAGCGCTCCCGGACAGGGGGCATCTGGATATGGCTACACCTTC.

The chain carries TRBV28 and TRBJ2-2, with D possibly TRBD2 on 6 matching bases. CDR1 and CDR2 from the germline V gene are MDHEN and SYDVKM. Trimming took off 0 bases at V and 5 bases at J, with 10 bases between the two ends. CDR3 length: 15 residues. The CDR3 loop is CASSLWARGTGELFF. In nucleotides, the CDR3 is TGTGCCAGCAGTTTATGGGCCCGGGGGACCGGGGAGCTGTTTTTT.

This chain links TRBV6-5 with TRBJ2-5; 8 bases are a match to TRBD1. With V trimmed by 6 bases and J by 7 bases, 4 bases remained unmatched. This CDR3 is built from 12 residues. Germline V gives CDR1 MNHEY, CDR2 SVGAGI. In DNA form, the CDR3 reads TGTGCCAGCAGCCCGGGACAGGTGACCCAGTACTTC. Amino acid sequence: CASSPGQVTQYF.

This clone was counted between two and nine times. The rearrangement links TRBV7-2 to TRBJ2-5; tentatively, D is TRBD2 (6 bases). V lost 10 bases to trimming and J lost 4 bases, with 16 bases between them. Germline V lookup: CDR1 SGHTA, CDR2 FQGNSA. This CDR3 contains 13 residues. For the CDR3, the DNA is TGTGCCATTGCAAGGGAGGTCGGAGAGACCCAGTACTTC. Translation gives CAIAREVGETQYF.

This clone was observed a handful of times. The genes are TRBV28 and TRBJ1-1, with unresolved D. The V end was cut by 7 bases, the J end by 5 bases, with 8 bases between. Germline assignment: CDR1 MDHEN and CDR2 SYDVKM. This CDR3 has 11 residues. The CDR3 reads CASTDRTEAFF. Here the CDR3 DNA reads TGTGCCAGCACTGATCGGACTGAAGCTTTCTTT.

This chain connects TRBV20-1 to TRBJ1-5; D remains ambiguous. With 4 bases removed from V and 8 bases from J, the gap between germline ends came to 9 bases. The CDR3 length is 11 residues. Germline V gene lookup returns CDR1 DFQATT and CDR2 SNEGSKA (reference sequence). CDR3 DNA: TGCAGTGCTATGTCGGGTGAGCCCCAGCATTTT. It yields the protein CSAMSGEPQHF.

The V gene is TRBV5-1, the J gene TRBJ2-3; 10 nucleotides align to TRBD2. The germline gives CDR1 SGHRS, CDR2 YFSETQ. J was trimmed by 1 base and V by 2 bases; bases with no gene match: 1. The CDR3 runs to 15 residues. CDR3 nucleotides: TGCGCCAGCAGCTTCGGGACTAGCGGCACAGATACGCAGTATTTT. Encoded protein: CASSFGTSGTDTQYF.

J is TRBJ2-1 and V is TRBV5-1, with 9 nucleotides matching TRBD2. This CDR3 has 13 amino acids. Germline CDR1 SGHRS, CDR2 YFSETQ. Trimming removed 7 bases from V and 7 bases from J; junction bases left unmatched: 6. The CDR3 loop reads CASGLAGKNEQFF. In nucleotides, the CDR3 is TGCGCCAGCGGCCTAGCGGGAAAAAATGAGCAGTTCTTC. The entire variable domain, with the rest obtained from reference TRBV5-1 and TRBJ2-1, is as follows: KAGVTQTPRYLIKTRGQQVTLSCSPISGHRSVSWYQQTPGQGLQFLFEYFSETQRNKGNFPGRFSGRQFSNSRSEMNVSTLELGDSALYLCASGLAGKNEQFFGPGTRLTVL.

This rearrangement joins TRBV6-4 to TRBJ1-1, with D unclear. The CDR3 spans 14 residues. V lost 5 bases to trimming and J lost 0 bases, with 10 bases between them. Germline loops: CDR1 MRHNA, CDR2 SNTAGT. The CDR3 spells CASSTTPMNTEAFF. The CDR3 bases are TGTGCCAGCAGTACCACACCGATGAACACTGAAGCTTTCTTT.

This chain links TRBV25-1 with TRBJ2-3, with D possibly matching TRBD2 (6 bases). The CDR3 has 14 amino acids. CDR1 and CDR2 from the germline V gene are MGHDK and SYGVNS. Trimming took off 3 bases at V and 0 bases at J, with 7 bases between the two ends. The CDR3 DNA reads as TGTGCCAGCAGTGACAGCGGGAGCACAGATACGCAGTATTTT. Amino acids: CASSDSGSTDTQYF.

The table lists this clone with a few counts. The CDR3 loop is CASSLGLAETYNEQFF. Written as DNA, the CDR3 is TGTGCCAGCAGCTTGGGGCTAGCGGAGACCTACAATGAGCAGTTCTTC. V gene TRBV5-8 combines with J gene TRBJ2-1, with TRBD2 matching 7 bases. CDR3 length equals 16 residues. V lost 0 bases and J lost 2; bases outside the gene matches: 5. Germline V gene data show CDR1 as SGHTS and CDR2 as YDEGEE.

This clone was counted between two and nine times. The V call is TRBV29-1, the J call TRBJ2-1; D may be TRBD1 (6 bases). This CDR3 is 15 amino acids long. Germline V CDR1 and CDR2: SQVTM, ANQGSEA. Trimming pared 3 bases from V and 0 bases from J, leaving 12 bases between. The CDR3 sequence is CSVEGAEHSYNEQFF. In nucleotides, the CDR3 is TGCAGCGTTGAGGGGGCAGAACACTCCTACAATGAGCAGTTCTTC.